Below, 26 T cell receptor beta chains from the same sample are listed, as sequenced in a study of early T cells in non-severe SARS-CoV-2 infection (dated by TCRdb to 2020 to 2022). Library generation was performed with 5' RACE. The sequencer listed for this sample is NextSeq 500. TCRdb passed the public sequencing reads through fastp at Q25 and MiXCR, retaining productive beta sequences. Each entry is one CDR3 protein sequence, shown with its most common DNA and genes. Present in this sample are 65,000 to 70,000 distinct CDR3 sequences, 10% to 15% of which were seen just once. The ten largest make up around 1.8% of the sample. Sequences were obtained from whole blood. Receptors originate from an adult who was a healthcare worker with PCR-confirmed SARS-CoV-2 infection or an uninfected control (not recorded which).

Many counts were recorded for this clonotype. This CDR3 reads CATSDPGQGYNEQFF. The CDR3 nucleotides read TGTGCCACCAGTGACCCCGGACAGGGCTACAATGAGCAGTTCTTC. The V call is TRBV24-1, the J call TRBJ2-1, with 8 bases lining up with TRBD1. The ends lost 4 bases at V and 3 bases at J; junction bases unmatched: 4. The length of the CDR3 is 15 residues. Germline V gene data show CDR1 as KGHDR and CDR2 as SFDVKD.

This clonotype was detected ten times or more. The DNA of the CDR3 is TGCGCCAGCAGCTTGGACAACACTGAAGCTTTCTTT. Translation gives CASSLDNTEAFF. V usage is TRBV5-1 and J usage is TRBJ1-1, with D hard to call. The V end was cut by 0 bases, the J end by 2 bases, with 2 bases between. CDR1 and CDR2 (germline): SGHRS, YFSETQ. There are 12 residues in the CDR3.

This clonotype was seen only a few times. The CDR3 loop reads CASSFSTLNQPQHF. In DNA, the CDR3 is TGTGCCAGCAGTTTCAGCACTCTCAATCAGCCCCAGCATTTT. This sequence joins TRBV12-3 or TRBV12-4 and TRBJ1-5, with D uncertain. Trimming took 3 bases from V and 3 from J, leaving 9 bases between them. This CDR3 has 14 residues.

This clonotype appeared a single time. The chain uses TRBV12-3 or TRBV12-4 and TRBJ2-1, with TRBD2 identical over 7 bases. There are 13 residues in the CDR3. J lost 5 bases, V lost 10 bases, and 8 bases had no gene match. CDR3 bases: TGTGCCACGCGACTAGCTCTACACAATGAGCAGTTCTTC. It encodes CATRLALHNEQFF.

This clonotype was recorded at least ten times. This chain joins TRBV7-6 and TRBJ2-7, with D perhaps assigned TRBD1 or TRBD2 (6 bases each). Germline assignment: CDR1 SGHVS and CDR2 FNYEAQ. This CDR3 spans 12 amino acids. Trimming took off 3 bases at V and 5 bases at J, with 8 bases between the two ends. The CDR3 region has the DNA TGTGCCAGCAGCTTTGGGGGGCACGAGCAGTACTTC. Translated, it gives CASSFGGHEQYF.

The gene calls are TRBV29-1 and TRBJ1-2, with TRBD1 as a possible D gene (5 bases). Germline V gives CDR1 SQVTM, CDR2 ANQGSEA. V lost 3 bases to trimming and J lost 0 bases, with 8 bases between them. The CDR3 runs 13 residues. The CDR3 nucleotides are TGCAGCGTTGATTCGGGGCCTAACTATGGCTACACCTTC. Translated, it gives CSVDSGPNYGYTF.

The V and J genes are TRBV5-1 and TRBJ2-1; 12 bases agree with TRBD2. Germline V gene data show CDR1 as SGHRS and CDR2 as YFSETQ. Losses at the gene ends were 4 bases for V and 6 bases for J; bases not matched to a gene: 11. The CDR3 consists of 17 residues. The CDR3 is CASSQFLGLAGSNEQFF. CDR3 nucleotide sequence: TGCGCCAGCAGCCAATTCTTAGGACTAGCGGGAAGCAATGAGCAGTTCTTC.

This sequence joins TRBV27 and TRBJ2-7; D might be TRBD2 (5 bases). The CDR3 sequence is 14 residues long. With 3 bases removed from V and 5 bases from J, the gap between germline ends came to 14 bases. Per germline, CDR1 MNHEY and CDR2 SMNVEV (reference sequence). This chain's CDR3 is CASSFWPGGDEQYF. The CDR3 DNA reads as TGTGCCAGCAGTTTTTGGCCCGGAGGCGACGAGCAGTACTTC.

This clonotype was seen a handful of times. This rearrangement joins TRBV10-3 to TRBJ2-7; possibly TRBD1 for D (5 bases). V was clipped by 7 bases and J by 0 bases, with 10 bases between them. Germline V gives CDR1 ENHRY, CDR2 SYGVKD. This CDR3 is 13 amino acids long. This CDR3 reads CAIKGESSYEQYF. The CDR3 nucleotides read TGTGCCATCAAAGGGGAAAGCTCCTACGAGCAGTACTTC.

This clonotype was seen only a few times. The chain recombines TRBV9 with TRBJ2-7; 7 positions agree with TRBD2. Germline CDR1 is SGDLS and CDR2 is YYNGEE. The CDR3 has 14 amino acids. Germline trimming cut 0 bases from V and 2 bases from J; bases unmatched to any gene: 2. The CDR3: CASSVGEGPYEQYF. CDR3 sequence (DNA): TGTGCCAGCAGCGTAGGGGAGGGGCCCTACGAGCAGTACTTC.

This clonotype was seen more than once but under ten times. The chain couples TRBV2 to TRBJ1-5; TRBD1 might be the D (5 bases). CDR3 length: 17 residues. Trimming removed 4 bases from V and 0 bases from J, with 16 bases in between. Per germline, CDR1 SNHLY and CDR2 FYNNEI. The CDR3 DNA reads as TGTGCCAGCAGTGCTGACAGTGGGTATTATAGCAATCAGCCCCAGCATTTT. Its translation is CASSADSGYYSNQPQHF.

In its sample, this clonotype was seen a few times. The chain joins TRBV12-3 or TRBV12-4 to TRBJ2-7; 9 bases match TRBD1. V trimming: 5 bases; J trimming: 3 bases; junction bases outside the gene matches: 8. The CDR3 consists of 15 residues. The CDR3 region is CASSPQDRGSYEQYF. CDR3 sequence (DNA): TGTGCCAGCAGTCCCCAGGACAGGGGAAGCTACGAGCAGTACTTC.

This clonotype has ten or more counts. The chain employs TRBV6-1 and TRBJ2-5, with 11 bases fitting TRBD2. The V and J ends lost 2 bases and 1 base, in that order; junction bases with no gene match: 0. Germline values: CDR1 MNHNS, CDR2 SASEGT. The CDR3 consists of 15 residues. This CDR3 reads CASSELAGGQETQYF. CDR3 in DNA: TGTGCCAGCAGTGAACTAGCGGGGGGCCAAGAGACCCAGTACTTC.

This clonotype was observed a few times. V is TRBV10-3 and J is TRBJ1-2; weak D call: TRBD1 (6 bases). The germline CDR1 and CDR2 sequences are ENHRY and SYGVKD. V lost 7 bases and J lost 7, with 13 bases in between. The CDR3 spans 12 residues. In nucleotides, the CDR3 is TGTGCCATCATGGAACAGGGCTTTGGCTACACCTTC. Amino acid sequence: CAIMEQGFGYTF.

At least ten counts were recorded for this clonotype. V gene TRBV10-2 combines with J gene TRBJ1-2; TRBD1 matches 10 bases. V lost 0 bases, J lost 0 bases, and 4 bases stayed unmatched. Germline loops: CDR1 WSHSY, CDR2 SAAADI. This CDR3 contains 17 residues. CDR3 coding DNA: TGCGCCAGCAGTGAGTCGACAGGGGGCAGCTCTAACTATGGCTACACCTTC. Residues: CASSESTGGSSNYGYTF.

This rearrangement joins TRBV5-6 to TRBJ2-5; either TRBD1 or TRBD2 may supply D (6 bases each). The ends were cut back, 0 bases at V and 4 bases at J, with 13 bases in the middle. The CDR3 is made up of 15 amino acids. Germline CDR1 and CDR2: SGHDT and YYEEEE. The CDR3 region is CASSLAGALGETQYF. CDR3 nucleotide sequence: TGTGCCAGCAGCTTGGCGGGGGCGCTTGGAGAGACCCAGTACTTC.

The CDR3 spells CASSYLLGQDQETQYF. In nucleotides, the CDR3 is TGTGCCAGCAGTTACCTCCTAGGACAGGATCAAGAGACCCAGTACTTC. The chain has TRBV6-2 or TRBV6-3 and TRBJ2-5; TRBD1 matches at 7 bases. The CDR3 runs to 16 residues. Germline CDR1 is MNHEY and CDR2 is SVGEGT. After removal of 2 bases from V and 2 bases from J, the junction contained 8 bases not matched to a gene.

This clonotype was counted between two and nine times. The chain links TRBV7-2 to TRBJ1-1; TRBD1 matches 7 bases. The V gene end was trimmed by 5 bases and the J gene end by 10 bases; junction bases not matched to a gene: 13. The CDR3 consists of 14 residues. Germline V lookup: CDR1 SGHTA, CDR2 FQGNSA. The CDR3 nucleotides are TGTGCCAGCAGCCCATCGACAGGGAGCTGGGGAGCTTTCTTT. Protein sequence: CASSPSTGSWGAFF.

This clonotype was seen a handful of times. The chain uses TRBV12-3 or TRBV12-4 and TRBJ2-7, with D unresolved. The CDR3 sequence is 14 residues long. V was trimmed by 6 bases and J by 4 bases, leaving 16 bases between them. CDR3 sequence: CASRPKAPRYEQYF. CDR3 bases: TGTGCCAGCAGGCCCAAGGCCCCTCGGTACGAGCAGTACTTC.

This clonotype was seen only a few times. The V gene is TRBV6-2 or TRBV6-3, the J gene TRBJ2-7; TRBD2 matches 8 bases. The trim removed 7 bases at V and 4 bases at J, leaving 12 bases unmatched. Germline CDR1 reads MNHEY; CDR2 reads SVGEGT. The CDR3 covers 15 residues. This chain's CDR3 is CASNTPRLASYEQYF. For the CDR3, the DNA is TGTGCCAGCAATACCCCGAGACTAGCGTCATACGAGCAGTACTTC.

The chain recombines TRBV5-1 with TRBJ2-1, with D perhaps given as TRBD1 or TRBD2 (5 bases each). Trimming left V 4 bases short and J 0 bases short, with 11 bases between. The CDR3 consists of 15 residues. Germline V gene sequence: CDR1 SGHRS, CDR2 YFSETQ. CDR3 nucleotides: TGCGCCAGCAGCCCGTCAGGGACCTCCTACAATGAGCAGTTCTTC. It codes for CASSPSGTSYNEQFF. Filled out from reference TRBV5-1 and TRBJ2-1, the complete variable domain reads KAGVTQTPRYLIKTRGQQVTLSCSPISGHRSVSWYQQTPGQGLQFLFEYFSETQRNKGNFPGRFSGRQFSNSRSEMNVSTLELGDSALYLCASSPSGTSYNEQFFGPGTRLTVL.

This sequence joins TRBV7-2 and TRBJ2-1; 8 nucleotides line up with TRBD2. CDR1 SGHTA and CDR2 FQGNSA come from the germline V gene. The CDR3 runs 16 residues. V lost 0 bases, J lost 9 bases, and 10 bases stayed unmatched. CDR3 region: CASSLAGRTSPVEQFF. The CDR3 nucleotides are TGTGCCAGCAGCTTAGCCGGACGGACTAGCCCGGTTGAGCAGTTCTTC. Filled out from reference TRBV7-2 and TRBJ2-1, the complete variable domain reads GAGVSQSPSNKVTEKGKDVELRCDPISGHTALYWYRQSLGQGLEFLIYFQGNSAPDKSGLPSDRFSAERTGGSVSTLTIQRTQQEDSAVYLCASSLAGRTSPVEQFFGPGTRLTVL.

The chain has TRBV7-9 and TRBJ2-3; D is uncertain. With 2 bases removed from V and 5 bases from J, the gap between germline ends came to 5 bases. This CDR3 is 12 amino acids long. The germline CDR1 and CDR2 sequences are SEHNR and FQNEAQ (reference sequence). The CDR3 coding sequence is TGTGCCAGCAGCTTAATAGGAGATACGCAGTATTTT. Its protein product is CASSLIGDTQYF.

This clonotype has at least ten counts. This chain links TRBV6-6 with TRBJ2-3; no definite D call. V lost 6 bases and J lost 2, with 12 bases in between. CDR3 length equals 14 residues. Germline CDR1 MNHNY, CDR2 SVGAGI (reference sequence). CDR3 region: CASRLLLVTDTQYF. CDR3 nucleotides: TGTGCCAGCAGACTCCTCTTGGTCACAGATACGCAGTATTTT.

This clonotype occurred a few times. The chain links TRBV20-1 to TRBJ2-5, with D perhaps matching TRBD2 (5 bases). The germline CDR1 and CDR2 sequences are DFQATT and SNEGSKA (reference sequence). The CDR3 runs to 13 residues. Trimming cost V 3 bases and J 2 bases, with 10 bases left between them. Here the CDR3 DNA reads TGCAGTGCTAGTGGAGCGGATCAAGAGACCCAGTACTTC. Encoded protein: CSASGADQETQYF.

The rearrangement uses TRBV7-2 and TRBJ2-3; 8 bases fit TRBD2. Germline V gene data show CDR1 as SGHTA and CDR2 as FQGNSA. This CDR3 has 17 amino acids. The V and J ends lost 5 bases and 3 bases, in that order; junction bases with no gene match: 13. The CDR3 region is CASSPIGSGGATDTQYF. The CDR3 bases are TGTGCCAGCAGCCCAATAGGGTCCGGGGGGGCTACAGATACGCAGTATTTT.